This T cell receptor beta chain came from a study of breast tumors, draining lymph nodes, adjacent tissues listed by TCRdb under 2016. About the full investigation: TCR beta repertoires were compared across tumor, adjacent nontumor tissue and axillary lymph nodes obtained from breast cancer patients. The study aimed to assess the relationships and possible T-cell exchange between tumor, surrounding tissue and draining lymph node repertoires in human breast cancer. Points the paper makes about the study in general: The data were considered consistent with most tumor T cells being derived from the lymph node and subsequently expanding within tumor tissue. Tumor and nontumor tissue repertoires were found to be significantly more similar in luminal-like than in basal-like breast cancer. The conclusion that tumor T cells originate in lymph nodes was framed as consistent with a hypothesis rather than directly demonstrated. Tumors showed preferential V and J gene usage, and their T-cell repertoire diversity fell below that of lymph nodes yet above that of nontumor tissue.

Concerning this clonotype: Its antigen has not been determined. The record has no base qualities; no much larger clone is one base away.

Sequencing was carried out with an Illumina HiSeq 2000. Multiplex PCR amplification was used to build the TCR beta chain libraries. High-throughput sequencing was used to analyze the amplified TCR beta chain products. The public reads were quality trimmed at Q25 with fastp and then assembled into clones with MiXCR by TCRdb, keeping productive beta chains. For every CDR3 protein sequence, its rows merge into one entry that carries the most common genes and DNA. Here the sample has over 200,000 distinct CDR3 sequences; approximately 36% occur a single time. Clones ranked in the top ten supply under 4.5% of the sample. V lost 0 bases and J lost 6 bases, and the count of bases not matched to a germline gene is 11. CDR1 DFQATT and CDR2 SNEGSKA are derived from the germline V gene (reference sequence). Its CDR3 holds 17 amino acids, cysteine through phenylalanine. The only DNA kept is the CDR3, 51 bases in frame from the first base.

Lymph node samples came from the axillary draining lymph nodes of breast cancer patients. Here the chain combines TRBV20-1 and TRBJ1-6, with 7 bases in between that match TRBD1. The sequencing input was axillary lymph node tissue. The clonotype was recovered from a female donor with breast cancer. Some clones in this sample may be carry-over from other donors' samples. The bases read TGCAGTGCTAGAGATTCCAAGACAGGGACAGTTAATTCACCCCTCCACTTT. It codes for CSARDSKTGTVNSPLHF.